This T cell receptor (beta chain) was captured by sequencing in a study of technical replicates of blood from a handful of donors. TCRdb's copy holds only in-frame clones and misses some; the assay was immunoSEQ multiplex PCR. Of about 93,000 clones listed, roughly 96% are singletons. The V and J ends lost 6 bases and 4 bases, in that order; junction bases with no gene match: 6. Germline V gene data show CDR1 as MNHEY and CDR2 as SVGAGI. The CDR3 runs to 14 residues. The source material was T cells isolated from PBMCs. This rearrangement joins TRBV6-5 to TRBJ1-2; 9 bases are a match to TRBD1. The sequence came from a human donor in good health. The CDR3 region has the DNA TGTGCCAGCAGCCGGGACAGGGTTAGCTATGGCTACACCTTC. Its protein product is CASSRDRVSYGYTF.